This T cell receptor (beta chain) was retrieved from a study of cytomegalovirus exposure and HLA in healthy donors. Primers for the PCR totalled 60 Vbeta and 13 Jbeta. Some clones are missing from TCRdb's copy, which holds only in-frame ones; the method was immunoSEQ multiplex PCR. The sample lists about 100,000 clones, 82% seen once, with approximately 2.6% in the top ten. The table lists this clone with a few counts. The CDR3 is 12 residues long. The V gene's germline CDR1 is SGHAT and CDR2 FQNNGV. This TCR came from a man aged 25 to 45 in good health and CMV-seropositive. The chain has TRBV11-2 and TRBJ2-5; possible D gene TRBD1, 5 bases. The J call is in doubt because the DNA end fits TRBJ2-7 better. The sequencing input was PBMCs. The CDR3 here is CASRPDNYEQYF. CDR3 coding DNA: TGTGCCAGCAGGCCGGACAACTACGAGCAGTACTTC.